This T cell receptor beta chain was captured by sequencing in a study of control samples from healthy donors and cancer patients. The data were produced by immunoSEQ multiplex PCR, yet TCRdb's version contains in-frame clones alone and is incomplete. Of 150,000 to 200,000 clones listed, 94% are singletons. The receptor was isolated from a young woman in good health. The specimen was blood.

The CDR3 coding sequence is TGTGCCAGCAGCTTAAGGACAGGGGCACCTGGAAACACCATATATTTT. Translated: CASSLRTGAPGNTIYF. This chain links TRBV7-2 with TRBJ1-3; 9 nucleotides agree with TRBD1. The CDR3 is 16 amino acids. J gave up 2 bases and V 2 bases, and 4 bases lay outside the gene matches. Germline CDR1 and CDR2: SGHTA and FQGNSA.